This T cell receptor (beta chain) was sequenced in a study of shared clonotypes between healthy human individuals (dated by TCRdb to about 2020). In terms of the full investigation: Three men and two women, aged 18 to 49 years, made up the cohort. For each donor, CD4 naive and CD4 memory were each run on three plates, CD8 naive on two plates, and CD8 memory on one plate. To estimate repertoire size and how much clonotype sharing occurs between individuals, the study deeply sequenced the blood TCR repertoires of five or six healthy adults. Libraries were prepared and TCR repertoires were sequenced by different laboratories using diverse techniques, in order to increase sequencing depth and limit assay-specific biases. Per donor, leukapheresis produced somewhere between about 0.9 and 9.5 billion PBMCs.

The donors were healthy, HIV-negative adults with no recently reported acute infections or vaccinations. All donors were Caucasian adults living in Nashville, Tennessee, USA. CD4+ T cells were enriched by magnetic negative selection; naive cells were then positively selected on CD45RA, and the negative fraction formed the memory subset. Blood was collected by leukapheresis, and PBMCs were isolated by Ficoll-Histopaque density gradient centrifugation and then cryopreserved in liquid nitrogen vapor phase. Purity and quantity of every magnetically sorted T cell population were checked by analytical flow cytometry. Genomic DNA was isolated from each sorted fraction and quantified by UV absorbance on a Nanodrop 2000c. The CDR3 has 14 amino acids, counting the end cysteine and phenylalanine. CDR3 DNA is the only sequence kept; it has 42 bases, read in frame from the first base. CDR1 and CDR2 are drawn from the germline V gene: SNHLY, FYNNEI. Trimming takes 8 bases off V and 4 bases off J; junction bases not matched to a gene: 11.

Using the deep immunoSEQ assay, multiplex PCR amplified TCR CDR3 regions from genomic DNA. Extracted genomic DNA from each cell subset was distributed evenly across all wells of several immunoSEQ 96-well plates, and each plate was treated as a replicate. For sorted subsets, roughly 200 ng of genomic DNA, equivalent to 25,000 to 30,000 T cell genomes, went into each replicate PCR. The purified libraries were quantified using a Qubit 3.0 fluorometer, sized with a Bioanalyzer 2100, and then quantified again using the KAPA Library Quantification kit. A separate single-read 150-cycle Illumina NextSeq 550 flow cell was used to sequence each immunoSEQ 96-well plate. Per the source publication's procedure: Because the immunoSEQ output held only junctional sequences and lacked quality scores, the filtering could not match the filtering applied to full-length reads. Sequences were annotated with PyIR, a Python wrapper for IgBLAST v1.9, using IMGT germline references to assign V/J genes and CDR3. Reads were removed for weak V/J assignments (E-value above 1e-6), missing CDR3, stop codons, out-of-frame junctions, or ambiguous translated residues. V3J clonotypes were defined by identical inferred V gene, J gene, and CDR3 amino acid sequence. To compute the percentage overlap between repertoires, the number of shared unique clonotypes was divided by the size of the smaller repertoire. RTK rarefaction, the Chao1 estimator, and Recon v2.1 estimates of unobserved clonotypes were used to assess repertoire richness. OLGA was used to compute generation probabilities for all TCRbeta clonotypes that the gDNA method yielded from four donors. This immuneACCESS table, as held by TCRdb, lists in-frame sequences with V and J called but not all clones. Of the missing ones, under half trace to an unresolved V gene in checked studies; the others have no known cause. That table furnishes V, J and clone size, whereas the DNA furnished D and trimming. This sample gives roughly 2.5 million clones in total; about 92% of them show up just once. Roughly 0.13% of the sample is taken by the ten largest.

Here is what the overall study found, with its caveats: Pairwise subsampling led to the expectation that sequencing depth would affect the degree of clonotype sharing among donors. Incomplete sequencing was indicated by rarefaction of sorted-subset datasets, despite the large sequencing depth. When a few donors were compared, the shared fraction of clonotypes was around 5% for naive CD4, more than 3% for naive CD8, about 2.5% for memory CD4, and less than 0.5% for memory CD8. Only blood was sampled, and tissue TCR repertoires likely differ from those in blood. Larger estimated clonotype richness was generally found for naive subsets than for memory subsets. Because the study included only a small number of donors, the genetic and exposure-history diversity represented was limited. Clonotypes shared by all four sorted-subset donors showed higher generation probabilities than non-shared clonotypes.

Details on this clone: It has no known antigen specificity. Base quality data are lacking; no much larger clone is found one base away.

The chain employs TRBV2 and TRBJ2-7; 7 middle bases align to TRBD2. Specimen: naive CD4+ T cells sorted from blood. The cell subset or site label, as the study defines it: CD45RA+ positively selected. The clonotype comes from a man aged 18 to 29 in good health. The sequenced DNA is TGTGCCAGCGGAGGAGGGACTAAATTTTACGAGCAGTACTTC. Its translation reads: CASGGGTKFYEQYF.